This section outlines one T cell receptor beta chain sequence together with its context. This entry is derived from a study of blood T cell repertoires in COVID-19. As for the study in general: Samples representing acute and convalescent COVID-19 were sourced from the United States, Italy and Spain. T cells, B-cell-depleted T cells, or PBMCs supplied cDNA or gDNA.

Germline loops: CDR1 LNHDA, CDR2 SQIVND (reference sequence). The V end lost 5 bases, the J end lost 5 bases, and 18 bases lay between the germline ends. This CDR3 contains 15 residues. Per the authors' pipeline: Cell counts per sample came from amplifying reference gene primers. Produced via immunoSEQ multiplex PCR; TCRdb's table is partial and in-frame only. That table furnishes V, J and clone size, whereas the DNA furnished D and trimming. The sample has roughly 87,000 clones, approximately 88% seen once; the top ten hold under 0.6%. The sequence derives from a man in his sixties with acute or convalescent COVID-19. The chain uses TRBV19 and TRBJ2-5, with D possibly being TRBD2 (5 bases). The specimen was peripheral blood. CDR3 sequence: CASSPQLAGRETQYF. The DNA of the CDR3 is TGTGCCAGTAGTCCTCAGCTAGCCGGTCGGGAGACCCAGTACTTC.